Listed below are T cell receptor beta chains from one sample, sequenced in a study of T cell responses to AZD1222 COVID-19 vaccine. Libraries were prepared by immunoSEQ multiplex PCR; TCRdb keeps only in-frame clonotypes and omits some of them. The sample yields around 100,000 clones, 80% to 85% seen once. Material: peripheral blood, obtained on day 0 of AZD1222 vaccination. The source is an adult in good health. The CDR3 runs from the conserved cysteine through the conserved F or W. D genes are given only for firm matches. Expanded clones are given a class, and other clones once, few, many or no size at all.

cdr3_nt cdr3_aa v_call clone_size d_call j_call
TGTGCCAGCAGTTCAGGGGGCTACTTCAATCAGCCCCAGCATTTT CASSSGGYFNQPQHF TRBV28 - TRBD1 TRBJ1-5
TGTGCCAGCAGCCGGTTCAGACAGGGTAACCATGAGCAGTTCTTC CASSRFRQGNHEQFF TRBV7-9 - TRBD1 TRBJ2-1
TGTGCCAGCAGTAACAGGGTAGGGACTGAAGCTTTCTTT CASSNRVGTEAFF TRBV28 - - TRBJ1-1
TGCGCCAGCAGCATGGAGGGGATTAGGAACTATGGCTACACCTTC CASSMEGIRNYGYTF TRBV5-1 - - TRBJ1-2
TGTGCCAGAAGCCATACGGGACAGCCCCAGCATTTT CARSHTGQPQHF TRBV7-5 - - TRBJ1-5
TGTGCCAGCAGCTTCCAGACGGGGAGGTCCGGGGAGCTGTTTTTT CASSFQTGRSGELFF TRBV7-9 - - TRBJ2-2
TGTGCCACCAGTGATTTGGGGGATAGCAATCAGCCCCAGCATTTT CATSDLGDSNQPQHF TRBV24-1 few - TRBJ1-5
TGTGCCAGCAGTCCTACAGGGGGCGGCCAGCCCCAGCATTTT CASSPTGGGQPQHF TRBV28 - TRBD1 TRBJ1-5
TGTGCCAGCAGCTTAGCAGGGGACCCTCGGGCTTTCTTT CASSLAGDPRAFF TRBV7-2 - - TRBJ1-1
TGTGCCAGCAGCCGTCCTCCTTGGTTTGGAATGGGGACGCCTGAGCAGTTCTTC CASSRPPWFGMGTPEQFF TRBV5-6 - - TRBJ2-1
TGTGCCAGCAGTTACAACCGGGGACAGGCGAACAATGAGCAGTTCTTC CASSYNRGQANNEQFF TRBV6-5 - TRBD1 TRBJ2-1
TGCGCCAGCAGGGTAACAGGGAACACTGAAGCTTTCTTT CASRVTGNTEAFF TRBV5-1 - - TRBJ1-1
TGTGCCAGCAGCCAAAATTCCCGGTCCTACGAGCAGTACTTC CASSQNSRSYEQYF TRBV3-1/TRBV3-2 - - TRBJ2-7
TGTGCCAGCAGCCCAGAAGGGACCTCGCGTGAGCAGTTCTTC CASSPEGTSREQFF TRBV7-8 - - TRBJ2-1
TGTGCCAGCAGCCAAGGGGGCCAGGGAAATTCACCCCTCCACTTT CASSQGGQGNSPLHF TRBV3-1/TRBV3-2 - - TRBJ1-6
TGTGCCACCAGCAGAGATCGGCGGGAGACCCAGTACTTC CATSRDRRETQYF TRBV15 - - TRBJ2-5
TGTGCCAGCAGTTACTCGATGGCTCGCGGCTACGAGCAGTACTTC CASSYSMARGYEQYF TRBV6-6 - - TRBJ2-7
TGTGCCAGCAGTGAAGCCGGGGGCAGTCAGCCCCAGCATTTT CASSEAGGSQPQHF TRBV2 - - TRBJ1-5
TGTGCCAGCAGCCGGGACATCCAACGAACTAATGAAAAACTGTTTTTT CASSRDIQRTNEKLFF TRBV4-2 - - TRBJ1-4
TGTGCCAGCAGCGCAGTGAGGGGTGGGGAGCAGTACTTC CASSAVRGGEQYF TRBV13 few - TRBJ2-7
TGTGCCAGCAGCCTCGAGGGAGGGGGGTACACCATATATTTT CASSLEGGGYTIYF TRBV7-9 - - TRBJ1-3
TGTGCCAGCAGCTCCCTGACAGGCTATGGCTACACCTTC CASSSLTGYGYTF TRBV28 - - TRBJ1-2
TGTGCCAGCAGCACGACGGGACAGGGGGCTCCCACTGAAGCTTTCTTT CASSTTGQGAPTEAFF TRBV6-6 - TRBD1 TRBJ1-1
TGTGCCAGCGGATTGACAGGGAGGACCCAGCCCCAGCATTTT CASGLTGRTQPQHF TRBV28 - TRBD1 TRBJ1-5
TGTGCCAGTATGGGCAGGGGGCCCGCAGATACGCAGTATTTT CASMGRGPADTQYF TRBV19 - TRBD1 TRBJ2-3
TGTGCCAGCAGCCCCCTCTCGAGCCCCACAGATACGCAGTATTTT CASSPLSSPTDTQYF TRBV3-1/TRBV3-2 - - TRBJ2-3
TGCGCCAGCAGTCAACAGGGGAACTATGGCTACACCTTC CASSQQGNYGYTF TRBV5-1 - TRBD1 TRBJ1-2
TGTGCCAGCAGCCCGGGACTAGCGGGAGGGTATACGCAGTATTTT CASSPGLAGGYTQYF TRBV7-3 - TRBD2 TRBJ2-3
TGTGCCAGCAGCATTAGGGGTGACAATGAGCAGTTCTTC CASSIRGDNEQFF TRBV2 - - TRBJ2-1
TGTGCCAGTAGTATTACGGCAGGAAGGGGCAGACAGCCCCAGCATTTT CASSITAGRGRQPQHF TRBV19 - - TRBJ1-5
TGTGCCAGTAGCAGCCACTCCGGGACGTACTCTCGATGGGGGCAGTATTTT CASSSHSGTYSRWGQYF TRBV19 - - TRBJ2-3